This T cell receptor beta chain derives from a study of shared clonotypes between healthy human individuals. The length of the CDR3 is 18 residues. Between the trimmed V and J ends, which lost 7 bases and 0 bases, there was a span of 24 bases. CDR1 and CDR2 from the germline V gene are MDHEN and SYDVKM. Over several immunoSEQ plates, each subset's genomic DNA was distributed in even portions. Data came from immunoSEQ multiplex PCR; TCRdb stores just in-frame clones and leaves some out. The sample contains about 460,000 clones, about 74% of which appear only once. This clonotype was obtained from a woman in her thirties or forties in good health. Some clones in this sample may be carry-over from other donors' samples. The rearrangement uses TRBV28 and TRBJ1-1; D uncertain. Sequenced input: PBMCs. This chain's CDR3 is CASIPPGVTFRLNTEAFF. In nucleotides, the CDR3 is TGTGCCAGCATCCCCCCCGGAGTCACATTTCGTTTGAACACTGAAGCTTTCTTT.